The next 20 T cell receptor beta chains were all read from a single sample in a study of blood T cell repertoires in COVID-19. Some clones are missing from TCRdb's copy, which holds only in-frame ones; the method was immunoSEQ multiplex PCR. The table lists about 280,000 clones, under 90% of them singletons, with more than 9.5% in the top ten. The specimen was peripheral blood. These receptors were obtained from a woman in her 30s with COVID-19, enrolled during active disease.

V and J are TRBV27 and TRBJ2-1; tentative D call: TRBD1 (7 bases). V shed 7 bases and J shed 4 bases, with 11 bases lying between them. The CDR3 loop spans 13 amino acids. The V gene's germline CDR1 is MNHEY and CDR2 SMNVEV (reference sequence). CDR3 sequence reads: CASTAGGYNEQFF. CDR3 nucleotides: TGTGCCAGCACCGCAGGGGGGTACAATGAGCAGTTCTTC.

The table lists this clone with a few counts. The V call is TRBV15, the J call TRBJ2-3; TRBD1 matches 8 bases. Germline V CDR1 and CDR2: LNHNV, YYDKDF (reference sequence). Trimming at V came to 1 base and at J to 0 bases, leaving 6 bases not matched to a gene. The CDR3 contains 17 residues. CDR3 region: CATSRGVGQASTDTQYF. The CDR3 region has the DNA TGTGCCACCAGCAGAGGTGTGGGACAGGCTAGCACAGATACGCAGTATTTT.

V and J are TRBV10-1 and TRBJ1-1, with D perhaps TRBD1 (6 bases). Germline assignment: CDR1 WNHNN and CDR2 SYGVQD (reference sequence). This CDR3 spans 14 amino acids. Here the CDR3 DNA reads TGCGCATCAAATTCGGGGGGCGCGGACACTGAAGCTTTCTTT. Translating it yields CASNSGGADTEAFF.

This clone was detected a few times. This chain uses TRBV6-5 with TRBJ1-1; the match to TRBD1 covers 8 bases. CDR1 and CDR2 (germline): MNHEY, SVGAGI. Trimming removed 0 bases from V and 2 bases from J; junction bases left unmatched: 2. This CDR3 has 15 residues. This CDR3 is CASSYSAGGNTEAFF. The CDR3 region has the DNA TGTGCCAGCAGTTACTCGGCAGGGGGCAACACTGAAGCTTTCTTT.

The V gene is TRBV9, the J gene TRBJ2-2; 8 nucleotides line up with TRBD2. Per the germline V gene, CDR1 is SGDLS and CDR2 is YYNGEE. V was clipped by 3 bases and J by 6 bases; unmatched bases: 7. The CDR3 length is 15 residues. CDR3 in amino acids: CASSEGGGSAGELFF. The CDR3 DNA is TGTGCCAGCAGCGAGGGCGGGGGGTCCGCCGGGGAGCTGTTTTTT.

V usage is TRBV27 and J usage is TRBJ2-7, with a weak D call TRBD2 (5 bases). CDR1 is MNHEY and CDR2 is SMNVEV in the germline V gene (reference sequence). The CDR3 runs to 14 residues. The V and J ends lost 5 bases and 6 bases respectively, with 17 bases between them. Here the CDR3 DNA reads TGTGCCAGCAGTCCGACCGGGGTAGGTAGCGAGCAGTACTTC. Its protein product is CASSPTGVGSEQYF.

The chain recombines TRBV10-3 with TRBJ2-1, with 11 bases fitting TRBD2. CDR1 and CDR2 (germline): ENHRY, SYGVKD. V lost 0 bases to trimming and J lost 7 bases; unmatched junction nucleotides: 5. This CDR3 spans 16 amino acids. CDR3 residues: CAISESSGGALNEQFF. The CDR3 DNA is TGTGCCATCAGTGAGTCTAGCGGGGGGGCCCTGAATGAGCAGTTCTTC.

The chain uses TRBV5-6 and TRBJ2-7; no firm D call. The germline V and J ends were trimmed by 2 bases and 4 bases, with 7 bases remaining between them. The CDR3 is made up of 12 amino acids. CDR1 and CDR2 (germline): SGHDT, YYEEEE. CDR3 DNA: TGTGCCAGCAGCTTTGCGGAGTACGAGCAGTACTTC. Translating it yields CASSFAEYEQYF.

This clone was seen only once. This chain joins TRBV29-1 and TRBJ2-7; D is ambiguous. The CDR3 consists of 12 residues. Trimming stripped 5 bases from V and 0 bases from J, with 8 bases between. Germline CDR1 and CDR2: SQVTM and ANQGSEA. CDR3 protein: CSVFLSSYEQYF. CDR3 in DNA: TGCAGCGTTTTTCTGAGCTCCTACGAGCAGTACTTC.

This sequence joins TRBV5-1 and TRBJ1-1; D is perhaps TRBD1 (5 bases). This CDR3 spans 17 amino acids. The germline gives CDR1 SGHRS, CDR2 YFSETQ. V gave up 0 bases and J gave up 1 base, with 16 bases separating them. DNA of the CDR3: TGCGCCAGCAGCTTGGGGGGCTTAGGTCAGAAGAACACTGAAGCTTTCTTT. Translating it yields CASSLGGLGQKNTEAFF.

The chain joins TRBV7-7 to TRBJ2-5, with 10 bases lining up with TRBD2. Germline V gives CDR1 SSHAT, CDR2 FNYEAQ (reference sequence). V lost 1 base to trimming and J lost 4 bases; unmatched junction nucleotides: 9. The CDR3 covers 17 residues. CDR3 sequence reads: CASSLGSSGGAGETQYF. CDR3 nucleotide sequence: TGTGCCAGCAGCTTAGGATCGAGCGGGGGGGCAGGAGAGACCCAGTACTTC.

The chain recombines TRBV11-3 with TRBJ1-1; perhaps TRBD1 as D (5 bases). This CDR3 comprises 11 residues. Germline V gene lookup returns CDR1 SGHNT and CDR2 YENEEA. The CDR3 is CGGSSETEAFF. The CDR3 DNA reads TGTGGGGGCAGCTCGGAAACTGAAGCTTTCTTT.

The J gene is TRBJ1-5, the V gene TRBV2; D is undetermined. CDR1 SNHLY and CDR2 FYNNEI come from the germline V gene. Trimming cost V 6 bases and J 9 bases, with 9 bases left between them. The CDR3 sequence is 11 residues long. The CDR3 sequence: CASSRPGPQHF. CDR3 DNA sequence: TGTGCCAGCAGCCGCCCCGGGCCCCAGCATTTT.

The chain uses TRBV27 and TRBJ1-2; 12 bases are a match to TRBD1. The CDR3 runs 14 residues. Germline CDR1 and CDR2: MNHEY and SMNVEV (reference sequence). J was trimmed by 8 bases and V by 3 bases; bases with no gene match: 4. The CDR3 loop reads CASSLGQGAEGYTF. The CDR3 DNA is TGTGCCAGCAGTTTGGGACAGGGGGCTGAAGGCTACACCTTC.

The rearrangement links TRBV7-2 to TRBJ2-5; weak D call: TRBD2 (6 bases). Trimming took 3 bases from V and 9 from J, leaving 14 bases between them. The CDR3 length is 13 residues. From germline, CDR1 is SGHTA and CDR2 FQGNSA. CDR3 sequence (DNA): TGTGCCAGCAGCTTCGAAGTCCCGGGGGCCCAGTACTTC. Amino acids: CASSFEVPGAQYF. The entire variable domain, with the rest obtained from reference TRBV7-2 and TRBJ2-5, is as follows: GAGVSQSPSNKVTEKGKDVELRCDPISGHTALYWYRQSLGQGLEFLIYFQGNSAPDKSGLPSDRFSAERTGGSVSTLTIQRTQQEDSAVYLCASSFEVPGAQYFGPGTRLLVL.

The genes are TRBV19 and TRBJ2-1, with no clear D. The CDR3 contains 13 residues. The germline V and J ends were trimmed by 3 bases and 5 bases, with 8 bases remaining between them. Germline CDR1 and CDR2: LNHDA and SQIVND (reference sequence). The CDR3 loop is CASSIGGNNEQFF. In DNA form, the CDR3 reads TGTGCCAGTAGTATTGGCGGAAACAATGAGCAGTTCTTC.

V and J are TRBV6-6 and TRBJ1-2; D is undetermined. Deletions cut 5 bases from V and 7 bases from J, with 14 bases between. The CDR3 sequence is 13 residues long. Germline CDR1 reads MNHNY; CDR2 reads SVGAGI (reference sequence). CDR3 DNA: TGTGCCAGCAGTGGTCGGGGATCGGGTGGCTACACCTTC. This translates into CASSGRGSGGYTF.

The chain has TRBV5-6 and TRBJ2-7; D ambiguous. Germline CDR1 reads SGHDT; CDR2 reads YYEEEE. Trimming cost V 2 bases and J 5 bases, with 5 bases left between them. CDR3 length equals 11 residues. The CDR3 DNA is TGTGCCAGCAGCTTTGCGAACGAGCAGTACTTC. It specifies CASSFANEQYF.

About this clone: The same CDR3 arises from other DNA sequences in this sample as well. CDR3 loop: CASSIGGQPQHF. In nucleotides, the CDR3 is TGTGCCAGTAGTATTGGGGGGCAGCCCCAGCATTTT. This rearrangement joins TRBV19 to TRBJ1-5, with D perhaps matching TRBD1 (5 bases). Germline V gene lookup returns CDR1 LNHDA and CDR2 SQIVND (reference sequence). V shed 3 bases and J shed 7 bases, with 7 bases lying between them. The CDR3 totals 12 residues.

This clone was seen a single time. The rearrangement links TRBV28 to TRBJ1-2; weak D call: TRBD1 (5 bases). Deletions cut 3 bases from V and 4 bases from J, with 15 bases between. This CDR3 region has 15 residues. In germline, CDR1 is MDHEN, CDR2 SYDVKM. In DNA, the CDR3 is TGTGCCAGCAGTTTGTTCAGGGTCACGAGCTATGGCTACACCTTC. This sequence encodes CASSLFRVTSYGYTF.